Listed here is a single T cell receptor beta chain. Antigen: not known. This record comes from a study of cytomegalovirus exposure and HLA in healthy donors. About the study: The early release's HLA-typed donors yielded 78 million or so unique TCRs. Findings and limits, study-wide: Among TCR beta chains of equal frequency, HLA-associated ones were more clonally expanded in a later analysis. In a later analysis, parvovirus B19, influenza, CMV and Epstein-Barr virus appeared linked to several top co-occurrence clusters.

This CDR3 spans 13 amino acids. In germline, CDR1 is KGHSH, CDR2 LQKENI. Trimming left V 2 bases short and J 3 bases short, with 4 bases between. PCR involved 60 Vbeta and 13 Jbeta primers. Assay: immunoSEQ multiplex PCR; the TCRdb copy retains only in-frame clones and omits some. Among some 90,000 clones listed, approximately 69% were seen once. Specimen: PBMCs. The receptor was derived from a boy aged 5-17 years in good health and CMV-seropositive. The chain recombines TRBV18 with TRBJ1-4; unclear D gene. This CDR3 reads CASSPAPNEKLFF. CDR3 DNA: TGTGCCAGCTCACCAGCGCCTAATGAAAAACTGTTTTTT.